This T cell receptor beta chain was obtained from a study of cytomegalovirus exposure and HLA in healthy donors. Study-wide results and caveats: Usually a TCR sequence was rare, but some public TCRs were found in many donors.

Only in-frame clones appear in the TCRdb table, and some are missing; sequencing was by immunoSEQ multiplex PCR. The data show 150,000 to 200,000 clones, 85% seen once. For this clone: What it binds is not known.

What was sequenced was PBMCs. This TCR was recovered from a man younger than 45 in good health and CMV-seropositive.

The CDR3 is CASSEGTGSNQPQHF. In DNA, the CDR3 is TGTGCCAGCAGCGAGGGGACAGGGAGCAATCAGCCCCAGCATTTT. The genes are TRBV6-1 and TRBJ1-5; 9 nucleotides agree with TRBD1. CDR1 and CDR2 (germline): MNHNS, SASEGT. With 6 bases clipped from V and 1 base from J, the junction kept 4 bases outside the gene matches. This CDR3 has 15 residues.